The subject of this entry is one TCR beta chain. Antigen specificity is unknown. V shed 6 bases and J shed 4 bases, with 16 bases lying between them. The germline V gene encodes CDR1 SGHRS and CDR2 YFSETQ. CDR3 length: 14 residues. The PCR was carried out with 60 Vbeta primers and 13 Jbeta primers. Using immunoSEQ multiplex PCR, the repertoire was profiled, and TCRdb retains in-frame clones only, with some absent. There are hundreds of thousands of clones in the sample; about 80% occur only once, and roughly 2.6% lies in the top ten. This record comes from a study of cytomegalovirus exposure and HLA in healthy donors. As for the study in general: HLA-typed donors contributed 80 million to 85 million unique TCRs, which were held in an early data release.

Healthy individuals who donated bone marrow served as the donors. Study outcomes and limitations: Later, TCR association rates were found to vary by HLA locus, highest for DRB1 and lowest for HLA-C. Later analysis identified a missense DCLRE1C variant that was linked to TCR beta V- and J-gene trimming.

This receptor was taken from a woman aged 60 to 75 in good health and CMV-seropositive. The sample consisted of PBMCs. V and J are TRBV5-1 and TRBJ1-2; D possibly corresponds to TRBD1 (5 bases). The CDR3 nucleotides read TGCGCCAGCAACTGGCAGGGAGGGACCTATGGCTACACCTTC. Translating it yields CASNWQGGTYGYTF.